Following are 9 T cell receptor beta chains from one sample sequenced in a study of blood T cell repertoires in COVID-19. Sequencing was performed with immunoSEQ multiplex PCR; in TCRdb, only in-frame clones are kept and a portion is missing. This table has under 65,000 clones, roughly 90% appearing once. Sequenced material: peripheral blood. Receptors were obtained from a man older than 75 with acute or convalescent COVID-19.

This chain uses TRBV18 with TRBJ2-7; 10 bases map to TRBD1. Germline trimming cut 3 bases from V and 3 bases from J; bases unmatched to any gene: 8. Germline lookup yields CDR1 KGHSH and CDR2 LQKENI. The CDR3 contains 16 residues. CDR3 in amino acids: CASSPPSGTGDYEQYF. The DNA of the CDR3 is TGTGCCAGCTCACCGCCCTCCGGGACAGGGGACTACGAGCAGTACTTC.

The V and J genes are TRBV30 and TRBJ1-2, with TRBD1 as a possible D gene (5 bases). Germline V gene sequence: CDR1 GTSNPN, CDR2 SVGIG (reference sequence). CDR3 length: 14 residues. V was shortened by 3 bases and J by 4 bases, with 15 bases between the two germline ends. CDR3 amino acids: CAWRPRGTGYGYTF. The DNA of the CDR3 is TGTGCCTGGAGACCTAGGGGTACAGGCTATGGCTACACCTTC. The full variable domain, rest sourced from reference TRBV30 and TRBJ1-2, is SQTIHQWPATLVQPVGSPLSLECTVEGTSNPNLYWYRQAAGRGLQLLFYSVGIGQISSEVPQNLSASRPQDRQFILSSKKLLLSDSGFYLCAWRPRGTGYGYTFGSGTRLTVV.

The J gene is TRBJ1-5, the V gene TRBV2; 7 nucleotides match TRBD1. The ends lost 1 base at V and 7 bases at J; junction bases unmatched: 7. From germline, CDR1 is SNHLY and CDR2 FYNNEI. The CDR3 contains 15 residues. CDR3 coding DNA: TGTGCCAGCAGTGAAGGTTCAGGGGGGAGCCAGCCCCAGCATTTT. Translating gives CASSEGSGGSQPQHF.

V and J are TRBV7-2 and TRBJ2-7; the match to TRBD1 covers 10 bases. Germline-derived CDR1 and CDR2 are SGHTA and FQGNSA. This CDR3 is 14 amino acids long. Trimming cost V 4 bases and J 4 bases; bases outside gene matches: 4. DNA for the CDR3: TGTGCCAGCAGCTCGGGACAGGGGAGATACGAGCAGTACTTC. Translating it yields CASSSGQGRYEQYF. Complete variable domain (other parts from reference TRBV7-2 and TRBJ2-7): GAGVSQSPSNKVTEKGKDVELRCDPISGHTALYWYRQSLGQGLEFLIYFQGNSAPDKSGLPSDRFSAERTGGSVSTLTIQRTQQEDSAVYLCASSSGQGRYEQYFGPGTRLTVT.

The chain carries TRBV7-2 and TRBJ2-7; perhaps TRBD2 as D (7 bases). This CDR3 has 16 amino acids. Trimming cost V 0 bases and J 3 bases, with 15 bases left between them. Looked up from germline, CDR1 is SGHTA and CDR2 is FQGNSA. Here the CDR3 reads CASSLARAGAGYEQYF. The DNA of the CDR3 is TGTGCCAGCAGCTTAGCGCGCGCGGGGGCCGGCTACGAGCAGTACTTC.

This clone was found a few times. This chain uses TRBV19 with TRBJ2-6; 7 bases are shared with TRBD1. The length of the CDR3 is 17 residues. Trimming took 7 bases from V and 1 from J; bases not matched to a gene: 10. Per germline, CDR1 LNHDA and CDR2 SQIVND (reference sequence). The CDR3 region is CASTPRDRTSGANVLTF. The DNA for the CDR3 is TGTGCCAGTACCCCCCGGGACAGAACTTCTGGGGCCAACGTCCTGACTTTC. Full variable domain (missing parts from reference TRBV19 and TRBJ2-6): DGGITQSPKYLFRKEGQNVTLSCEQNLNHDAMYWYRQDPGQGLRLIYYSQIVNDFQKGDIAEGYSVSREKKESFPLTVTSAQKNPTAFYLCASTPRDRTSGANVLTFGAGSRLTVL.

The rearrangement uses TRBV7-2 and TRBJ2-5; tentatively, D is TRBD2 (5 bases). The germline V and J ends were trimmed by 6 bases and 4 bases, with 12 bases remaining between them. CDR3 length equals 13 residues. From germline, CDR1 is SGHTA and CDR2 FQGNSA. The DNA for the CDR3 is TGTGCCAGCAGGTACACCGGGATAGAGACCCAGTACTTC. Protein sequence: CASRYTGIETQYF.

CDR3 sequence reads: CATSGRVGTEAFF. The CDR3 coding sequence is TGTGCCACCAGTGGGCGGGTCGGCACTGAAGCTTTCTTT. The chain joins TRBV24-1 to TRBJ1-1; D is unclear. Germline CDR1 is KGHDR and CDR2 is SFDVKD. V shed 5 bases and J shed 4 bases, with 10 bases lying between them. The length of the CDR3 is 13 residues.

The chain carries TRBV16 and TRBJ2-2, with 7 nucleotides matching TRBD1. Germline CDR1 reads KGHSY; CDR2 reads FQNENV. This CDR3 spans 15 amino acids. The trim removed 6 bases at V and 1 base at J, leaving 5 bases unmatched. CDR3 DNA: TGTGCCAGCAGTTTGAGACAGGGGAACACCGGGGAGCTGTTTTTT. It codes for CASSLRQGNTGELFF.